This is a list of T cell receptor beta chains from one sample in a study of beta chain features in type 1 diabetes. Libraries were prepared by immunoSEQ multiplex PCR; TCRdb keeps only in-frame clonotypes and omits some of them. The sample carries about 360,000 clones, 10% to 15% recorded once. The sequenced material came from naive CD4+ T cells from blood. The source is a man aged 18 to 30 in good health. Each CDR3 is given with its conserved first and last residue.

j_call v_call cdr3_aa
TRBJ2-4 TRBV30 CAWSGGRENIQYF
TRBJ2-3 TRBV6-6 CASSSPGTDTQYF
TRBJ1-1 TRBV19 CASSMTDRGPPEAFF
TRBJ2-7 TRBV28 CASSRDSYSYEQYF
TRBJ2-7 TRBV25-1 CASSATSGTGYDPYEQYF
TRBJ1-5 TRBV27 CASSQTGAVSNQPQHF
TRBJ1-1 TRBV9 CASSVGTGNTEAFF
TRBJ2-6 TRBV25-1 CASSEYNRGTSGANVLTF
TRBJ2-7 TRBV9 CASSVVDRGGDEQYF
TRBJ1-4 TRBV4-3 CASSQEPGMGEKLFF
TRBJ1-5 TRBV28 CASRLSGTYQPQHF
TRBJ2-7 TRBV11-2 CASSLVGTLSYEQYF
TRBJ1-2 TRBV9 CASSRTGTNNYGYTF
TRBJ2-7 TRBV5-4 CASSPGLAGDQYEQYF
TRBJ2-1 TRBV29-1 CSVEKPTSYNEQFF
TRBJ1-1 TRBV28 CAISSYSTTVPRF
TRBJ2-1 TRBV11-2 CASSRTPGQTYNEQFF
TRBJ2-1 TRBV18 CASSPGQGSDEQFF